The following is a T cell receptor (beta chain) sequence with its context. The sample originates from a study of blood T cell repertoires in COVID-19. Study-wide context: Sources were T cells, B-cell-depleted T cells, or PBMCs; the material itself was cDNA or gDNA.

Some clones are missing from TCRdb's copy, which holds only in-frame ones; the method was immunoSEQ multiplex PCR. The sample lists 200,000 to 250,000 clones, roughly 85% occurring once. This CDR3 region has 14 residues. CDR1 and CDR2 from the germline V gene are MGHDK and SYGVNS. Trimming stripped 2 bases from V and 6 bases from J, with 10 bases between. V usage is TRBV25-1 and J usage is TRBJ2-2, with D possibly being TRBD1 (5 bases). Input material: peripheral blood. This sequence originates from a woman between 18 and 29 years old who had recovered from COVID-19. CDR3 nucleotide sequence: TGTGCCAGCAGTGAAGGGGCAGGGTCCGGGGAGCTGTTTTTT. It encodes CASSEGAGSGELFF. Together with reference TRBV25-1 and TRBJ2-2, the CDR3 gives the full variable domain: EADIYQTPRYLVIGTGKKITLECSQTMGHDKMYWYQQDPGMELHLIHYSYGVNSTEKGDLSSESTVSRIRTEHFPLTLESARPSHTSQYLCASSEGAGSGELFFGEGSRLTVL.